This T cell receptor beta chain was sequenced during a study of OX40 agonist ivuxolimab in advanced cancers. Assay: immunoSEQ multiplex PCR; the TCRdb copy retains only in-frame clones and omits some. The sample includes tens of thousands of clones, 90% to 95% of them seen just once. The CDR3 is 16 amino acids. Germline assignment: CDR1 LGHNA and CDR2 YNFKEQ. V lost 1 base and J lost 5; bases outside the gene matches: 10. The sequencing used CD4+ or CD8+ T cells sorted from blood, collected in a trial of the OX40 agonist ivuxolimab. The V call is TRBV4-2, the J call TRBJ2-7; TRBD2 aligns across 8 bases. The clonotype comes from an adult with an advanced solid tumor such as melanoma, head and neck, liver or kidney cancer. As DNA, the CDR3 is TGTGCCAGCAGCCAAGCTCTCCAGCGGGAGTTCCACGAGCAGTACTTC. The encoded protein is CASSQALQREFHEQYF.